This T cell receptor (beta chain) was sequenced during a study of regulatory T cells in long-lasting Graves disease. As for time point: newly diagnosed GD, antithyroid drugs for less than 3 months. Extracted RNA from PBMCs served as the source of the TCR library. Building of the TCR beta libraries involved iRepertoire HTBI primers and Arm-PCR of CDR3 regions. TCRdb reprocessed the multiplex PCR reads via MiXCR and lists one record per CDR3 protein. The sample has 350,000 to 450,000 distinct CDR3 sequences; 16% are singletons. This CDR3 is built from 13 residues. Germline V lookup: CDR1 SGHRS, CDR2 YFSETQ. V lost 4 bases, J lost 6 bases, and 14 bases lay in between. This clonotype was picked up many times. These data also featured in a second study, about T cells in Graves' hyperthyroidism and ophthalmopathy. This second report adds: Graves' hyperthyroidism was deemed stable absent ophthalmopathy progression within 18 months.

The receptor was isolated from a man aged 40-49 years with Graves disease. The specimen was peripheral blood mononuclear cells (PBMCs), collected at new diagnosis, from a patient treated with antithyroid drugs. V is TRBV5-1 and J is TRBJ2-7; possible D gene TRBD2, 6 bases. CDR3: CASSPGLLGEQYF. CDR3 coding DNA: TGCGCCAGCAGCCCGGGACTTCTTGGCGAGCAGTACTTC.